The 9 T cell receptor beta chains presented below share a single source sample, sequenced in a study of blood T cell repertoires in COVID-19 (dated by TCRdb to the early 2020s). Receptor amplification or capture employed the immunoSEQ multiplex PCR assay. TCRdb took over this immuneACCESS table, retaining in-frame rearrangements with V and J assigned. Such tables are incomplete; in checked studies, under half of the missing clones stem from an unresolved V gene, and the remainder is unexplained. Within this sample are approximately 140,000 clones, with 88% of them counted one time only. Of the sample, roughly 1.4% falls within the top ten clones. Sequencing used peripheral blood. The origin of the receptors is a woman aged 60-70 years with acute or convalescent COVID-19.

CDR3 sequence: CASKQGENGELFF. The DNA of the CDR3 is TGCGCCAGCAAACAGGGGGAAAACGGGGAGCTGTTTTTT. The V call is TRBV5-1, the J call TRBJ2-2; 8 nucleotides line up with TRBD1. V shed 6 bases, J shed 7 bases, and the junction held 5 bases outside the gene matches. CDR3 size: 13 residues. The germline V gene encodes CDR1 SGHRS and CDR2 YFSETQ.

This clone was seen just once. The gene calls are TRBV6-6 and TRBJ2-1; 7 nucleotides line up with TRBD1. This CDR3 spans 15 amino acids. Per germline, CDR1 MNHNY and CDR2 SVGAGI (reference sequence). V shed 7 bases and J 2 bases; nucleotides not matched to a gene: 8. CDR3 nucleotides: TGTGCCAGCATTGCCCGGGACAGTACCTACAATGAGCAGTTCTTC. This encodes CASIARDSTYNEQFF.

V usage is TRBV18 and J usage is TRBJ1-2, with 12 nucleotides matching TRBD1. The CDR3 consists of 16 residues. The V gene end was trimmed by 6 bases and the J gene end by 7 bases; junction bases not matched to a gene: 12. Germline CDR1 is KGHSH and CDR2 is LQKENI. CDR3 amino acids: CASSPQGGQGASGYTF. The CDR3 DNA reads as TGTGCCAGCTCCCCTCAAGGGGGACAGGGGGCGTCTGGCTACACCTTC. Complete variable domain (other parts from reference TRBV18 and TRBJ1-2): NAGVMQNPRHLVRRRGQEARLRCSPMKGHSHVYWYRQLPEEGLKFMVYLQKENIIDESGMPKERFSAEFPKEGPSILRIQQVVRGDSAAYFCASSPQGGQGASGYTFGSGTRLTVV.

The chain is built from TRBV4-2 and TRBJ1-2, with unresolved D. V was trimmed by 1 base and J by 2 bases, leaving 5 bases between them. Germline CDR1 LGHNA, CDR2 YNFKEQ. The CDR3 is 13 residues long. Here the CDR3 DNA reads TGTGCCAGCAGCCAAGCGGGGAACTATGGCTACACCTTC. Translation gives CASSQAGNYGYTF.

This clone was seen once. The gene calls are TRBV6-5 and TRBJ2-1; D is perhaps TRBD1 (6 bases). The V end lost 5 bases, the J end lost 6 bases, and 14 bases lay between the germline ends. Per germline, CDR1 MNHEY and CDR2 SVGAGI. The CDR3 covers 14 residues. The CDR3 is CASSPGTFLNEQFF. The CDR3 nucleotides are TGTGCCAGCAGTCCCGGGACATTCCTCAATGAGCAGTTCTTC.

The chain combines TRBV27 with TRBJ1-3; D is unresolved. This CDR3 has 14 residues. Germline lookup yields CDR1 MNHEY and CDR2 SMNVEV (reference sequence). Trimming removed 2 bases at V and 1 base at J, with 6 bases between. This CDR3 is CASSLRGSGNTIYF. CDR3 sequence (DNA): TGTGCCAGCAGTTTACGAGGGTCTGGAAACACCATATATTTT.

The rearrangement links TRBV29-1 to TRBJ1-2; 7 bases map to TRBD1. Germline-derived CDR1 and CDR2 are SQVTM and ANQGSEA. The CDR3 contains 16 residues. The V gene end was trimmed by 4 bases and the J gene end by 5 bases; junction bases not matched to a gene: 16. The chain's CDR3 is CSVGRGQPGMDYGYTF. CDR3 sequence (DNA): TGCAGCGTTGGACGGGGACAGCCTGGAATGGATTATGGCTACACCTTC.

The chain's CDR3 is CASSIENRRGSPLHF. The CDR3 coding sequence is TGTGCCAGTAGTATAGAGAACAGGAGGGGCTCACCCCTCCACTTT. The chain carries TRBV19 and TRBJ1-6, with D perhaps matching TRBD1 (5 bases). CDR3 length: 15 amino acids. CDR1 and CDR2 from the germline V gene are LNHDA and SQIVND (reference sequence). Trimming removed 0 bases from V and 10 bases from J, with 13 bases in between.

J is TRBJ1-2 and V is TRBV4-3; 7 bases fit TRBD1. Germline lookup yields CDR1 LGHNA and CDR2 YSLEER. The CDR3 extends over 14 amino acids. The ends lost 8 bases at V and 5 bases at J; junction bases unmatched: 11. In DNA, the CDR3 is TGCGCCAGCCCCTTCACGGACAGGCCTTATGGCTACACCTTC. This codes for CASPFTDRPYGYTF.